A single sample gave rise to the 15 T cell receptor beta chains below, sequenced in a study of T cells after yellow fever vaccination (dated by TCRdb to between 2017 and 2020). The protocol used for the library was 5' RACE. Instrument used: Illumina NovaSeq 6000. The public reads were run again by TCRdb, first through fastp at Q25 and then through MiXCR, and only productive beta chains were kept. Every CDR3 protein is listed once, alongside the most common genes and DNA of its rows. Counted in this sample were approximately 90,000 distinct CDR3 sequences; under 6.5% of them appeared once. The ten top clones hold over 40% of the sample. This specimen's treatment or condition label, per the study, means: live attenuated yellow fever vaccine strain. Sample: CD8+ T cells sorted from PBMCs, taken 10 days after the yellow fever booster vaccination. The receptors were sampled from a man aged 18-30 years who received the YFV17D yellow fever vaccine.

This clonotype was seen only a few times. As DNA, the CDR3 is TGCAGCGCCCTGCTTTCTTTCTCTACGGATGAAAAACTGTTTTTT. It specifies CSALLSFSTDEKLFF. This rearrangement joins TRBV29-1 to TRBJ1-4; D gene unclear. CDR3 length equals 15 residues. The V gene lost 7 bases and the J gene lost 6 bases, with 21 bases spanning the gap. Germline V lookup: CDR1 SQVTM, CDR2 ANQGSEA.

This clonotype was counted only a few times. The chain carries TRBV12-3 or TRBV12-4 and TRBJ1-2; D unresolved. The CDR3 has 13 amino acids. Trimming removed 3 bases at V and 7 bases at J, with 12 bases between. CDR3 protein: CASSFPDRAGYTF. The CDR3 nucleotides are TGTGCCAGCAGTTTCCCAGACCGGGCTGGCTACACCTTC.

This clonotype was detected a few times. The chain links TRBV5-1 to TRBJ2-7; D remains unclear. Trimming pared 0 bases from V and 6 bases from J, leaving 10 bases between. The CDR3 loop spans 13 amino acids. Germline loops: CDR1 SGHRS, CDR2 YFSETQ. CDR3: CASSLDALTEQYV. In nucleotides, the CDR3 is TGCGCCAGCAGCTTGGACGCCCTGACCGAGCAGTACGTC.

This clonotype was seen a handful of times. J is TRBJ2-3 and V is TRBV5-6; D is unresolved. The CDR3 consists of 14 residues. Per germline, CDR1 SGHDT and CDR2 YYEEEE. With 7 bases removed from V and 0 bases from J, the gap between germline ends came to 12 bases. The CDR3 reads CASLTGPSTDTQYF. The CDR3 nucleotides are TGTGCCAGCCTGACGGGCCCTAGCACAGATACGCAGTATTTT.

This clonotype was detected a few times. The chain joins TRBV12-3 or TRBV12-4 to TRBJ2-3; D call uncertain. CDR3 size: 12 residues. With 7 bases removed from V and 8 bases from J, the gap between germline ends came to 13 bases. In DNA, the CDR3 is TGTGCCAGCACCCCGGGCCCTGGTACGCAGTATTTT. Translation gives CASTPGPGTQYF.

Ten or more counts support this clonotype. This chain joins TRBV15 and TRBJ2-3; tentatively, D is TRBD1 (5 bases). The germline V gene has CDR1 LNHNV and CDR2 YYDKDF (reference sequence). Trimming removed 5 bases at V and 5 bases at J, with 20 bases between. CDR3 size: 16 residues. The CDR3 protein is CATSPLFGAFQDTQYF. The CDR3, as DNA: TGTGCCACCAGCCCCCTATTTGGGGCTTTTCAAGATACGCAGTATTTT.

This clonotype was counted a few times. This chain uses TRBV7-2 with TRBJ1-1; possible D gene TRBD1, 6 bases. Trimming shortened V by 5 bases and J by 1 base, and 17 bases separated the two germline ends. Germline V CDR1 and CDR2: SGHTA, FQGNSA. The CDR3 runs to 16 residues. CDR3 nucleotide sequence: TGTGCCAGCAGCCGTTCCTGGACAGCTAGGAACACTGAAGCTTTCTTT. Amino acid sequence: CASSRSWTARNTEAFF.

V usage is TRBV6-4 and J usage is TRBJ2-1; D might be TRBD1 (6 bases). CDR1 and CDR2 from the germline V gene are MRHNA and SNTAGT. The CDR3 consists of 15 residues. Trimming took off 4 bases at V and 0 bases at J, with 10 bases between the two ends. The CDR3, as DNA: TGTGCCAGCAGTGTGGGGGCGAGCTCCTACAATGAGCAGTTCTTC. This codes for CASSVGASSYNEQFF.

This clonotype was found a few times. The rearrangement joins TRBV4-1 to TRBJ2-1; tentatively, D is TRBD1 (6 bases). The CDR3 has 14 amino acids. V was shortened by 3 bases and J by 5 bases, with 11 bases between the two germline ends. Germline CDR1 reads MGHRA; CDR2 reads YSYEKL. For the CDR3, the DNA is TGCGCCAGCAGCCACAGGGGACCGCACAATGAGCAGTTCTTC. Translation: CASSHRGPHNEQFF.

CDR3 sequence reads: CASSSGVQMYEKLFF. For the CDR3, the DNA is TGTGCCAGCAGCTCTGGAGTACAGATGTATGAAAAACTGTTTTTT. The genes are TRBV5-5 and TRBJ1-4; D ambiguous. The CDR3 has 15 amino acids. Germline V gene lookup returns CDR1 SGHKS and CDR2 YYEKEE (reference sequence). The germline V and J ends were trimmed by 3 bases and 6 bases, with 15 bases remaining between them.

The chain combines TRBV29-1 with TRBJ2-7; tentative D call: TRBD2 (5 bases). With 4 bases removed from V and 1 base from J, the gap between germline ends came to 11 bases. The CDR3 consists of 13 residues. CDR1 is SQVTM and CDR2 is ANQGSEA in the germline V gene. The CDR3 DNA is TGCAGCGTTGCCGGCGGGCTTTCCTACGAGCAGTACTTC. It yields the protein CSVAGGLSYEQYF.

This clonotype has more than one count but fewer than ten. V gene TRBV4-3 combines with J gene TRBJ2-1; a weak D match, TRBD2 (7 bases). The germline CDR1 and CDR2 sequences are LGHNA and YSLEER. CDR3 size: 14 residues. Trimming shortened V by 1 base and J by 8 bases, and 12 bases separated the two germline ends. The CDR3 DNA reads TGCGCCAGCAGCCAAGGGGGGGGCCGTTATGAGCAGTTCTTC. It codes for CASSQGGGRYEQFF.

This clonotype was picked up a small number of times. The chain combines TRBV4-3 with TRBJ2-3, with a weak D call TRBD2 (7 bases). V dropped 3 bases and J dropped 5 bases, with 12 bases sitting between them. Looked up from germline, CDR1 is LGHNA and CDR2 is YSLEER. This CDR3 has 14 residues. The CDR3: CASSQGGGVDTQYF. The CDR3 DNA reads TGCGCCAGCAGCCAGGGAGGGGGGGTAGATACGCAGTATTTT.

The sample holds many counts of this clonotype. This chain uses TRBV7-6 with TRBJ2-1; D remains ambiguous. V lost 5 bases and J lost 5, with 10 bases in between. The CDR3 spans 13 residues. Germline V gene lookup returns CDR1 SGHVS and CDR2 FNYEAQ. CDR3 protein: CASSPFRDNEQFF. The CDR3 nucleotides read TGTGCCAGCAGCCCGTTTCGGGACAATGAGCAGTTCTTC.

In its sample, this clonotype was seen many times. The gene calls are TRBV15 and TRBJ2-1; D uncertain. Per germline, CDR1 LNHNV and CDR2 YYDKDF (reference sequence). The CDR3 totals 13 residues. Trimming took off 3 bases at V and 7 bases at J, with 10 bases between the two ends. The CDR3 region has the DNA TGTGCCACCAGCAGGATTACTGGGAATGAGCAGTTCTTC. This translates into CATSRITGNEQFF.